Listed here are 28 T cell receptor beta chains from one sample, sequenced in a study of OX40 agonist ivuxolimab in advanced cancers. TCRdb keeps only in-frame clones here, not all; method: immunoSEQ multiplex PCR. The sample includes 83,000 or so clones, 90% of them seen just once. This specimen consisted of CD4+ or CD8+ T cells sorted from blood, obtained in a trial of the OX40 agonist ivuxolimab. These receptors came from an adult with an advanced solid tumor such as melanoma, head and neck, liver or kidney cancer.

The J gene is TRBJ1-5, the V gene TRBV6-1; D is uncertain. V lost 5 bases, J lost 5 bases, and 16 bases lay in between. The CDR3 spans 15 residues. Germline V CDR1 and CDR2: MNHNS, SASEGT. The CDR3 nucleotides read TGTGCCAGCAGTCTTAGAGGTAGAGTTGATCAGCCCCAGCATTTT. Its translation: CASSLRGRVDQPQHF.

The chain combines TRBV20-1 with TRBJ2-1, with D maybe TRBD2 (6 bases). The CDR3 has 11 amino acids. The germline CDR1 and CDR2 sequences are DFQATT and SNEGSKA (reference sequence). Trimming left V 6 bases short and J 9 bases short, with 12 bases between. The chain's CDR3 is CSATTAGEQFF. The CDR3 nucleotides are TGCAGTGCGACCACAGCGGGTGAGCAGTTCTTC.

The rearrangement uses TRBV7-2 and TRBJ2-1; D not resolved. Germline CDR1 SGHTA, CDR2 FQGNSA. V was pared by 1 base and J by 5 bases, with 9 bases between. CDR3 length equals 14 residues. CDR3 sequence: CASSLVHGDNEQFF. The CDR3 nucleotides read TGTGCCAGCAGCTTAGTACACGGCGACAATGAGCAGTTCTTC.

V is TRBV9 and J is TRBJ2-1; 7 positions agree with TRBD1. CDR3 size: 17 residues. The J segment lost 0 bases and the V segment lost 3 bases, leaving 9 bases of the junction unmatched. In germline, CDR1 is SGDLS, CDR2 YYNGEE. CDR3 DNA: TGTGCCAGCAGCGAATACTCGGGACAGAACTCCTACAATGAGCAGTTCTTC. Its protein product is CASSEYSGQNSYNEQFF.

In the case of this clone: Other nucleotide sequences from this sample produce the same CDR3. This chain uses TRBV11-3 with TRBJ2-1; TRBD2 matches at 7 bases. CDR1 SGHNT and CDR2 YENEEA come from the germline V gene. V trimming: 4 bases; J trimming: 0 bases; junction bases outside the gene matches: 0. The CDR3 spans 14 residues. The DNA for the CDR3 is TGTGCCAGCAGCTCGGGGGGCTCCTACAATGAGCAGTTCTTC. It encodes CASSSGGSYNEQFF.

The CDR3 sequence: CASSLELASGRGKETQYF. The CDR3 bases are TGTGCCAGCAGCTTAGAATTGGCTAGCGGGAGGGGAAAGGAGACCCAGTACTTC. V and J are TRBV7-9 and TRBJ2-5, with TRBD2 matching 12 bases. Losses at the gene ends were 1 base for V and 5 bases for J; bases not matched to a gene: 11. The CDR3 sequence is 18 residues long. Germline V gene data show CDR1 as SEHNR and CDR2 as FQNEAQ (reference sequence).

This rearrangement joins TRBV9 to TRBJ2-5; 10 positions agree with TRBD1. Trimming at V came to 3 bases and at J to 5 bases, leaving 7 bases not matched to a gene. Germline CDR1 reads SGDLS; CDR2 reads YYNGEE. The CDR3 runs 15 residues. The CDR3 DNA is TGTGCCAGCAGCGGTGGAGGGGGACAGGGGGAGACCCAGTACTTC. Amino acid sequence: CASSGGGGQGETQYF.

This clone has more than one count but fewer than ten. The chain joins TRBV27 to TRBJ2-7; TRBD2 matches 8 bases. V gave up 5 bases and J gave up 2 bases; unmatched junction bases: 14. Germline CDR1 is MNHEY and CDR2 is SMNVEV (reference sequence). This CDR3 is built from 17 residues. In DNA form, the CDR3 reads TGTGCCAGCAGTACGTCACGTCCGGGACTAGGTGCCTACGAGCAGTACTTC. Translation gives CASSTSRPGLGAYEQYF.

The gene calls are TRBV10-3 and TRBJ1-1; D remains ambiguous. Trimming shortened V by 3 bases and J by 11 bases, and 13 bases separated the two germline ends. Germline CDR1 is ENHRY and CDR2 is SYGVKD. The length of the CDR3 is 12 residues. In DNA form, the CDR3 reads TGTGCCATCAGTGAATCGGGCGTGGGGGCTTTCTTT. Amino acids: CAISESGVGAFF.

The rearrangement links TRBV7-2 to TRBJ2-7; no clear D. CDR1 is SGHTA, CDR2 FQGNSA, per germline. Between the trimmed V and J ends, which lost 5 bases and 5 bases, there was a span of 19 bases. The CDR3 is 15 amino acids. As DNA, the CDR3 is TGTGCCAGCAGCCCGCGTCCCGTAGGATATCACGAGCAGTACTTC. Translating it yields CASSPRPVGYHEQYF.

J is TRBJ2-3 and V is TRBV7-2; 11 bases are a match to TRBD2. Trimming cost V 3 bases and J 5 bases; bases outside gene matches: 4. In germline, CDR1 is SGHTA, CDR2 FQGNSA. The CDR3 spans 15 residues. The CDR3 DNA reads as TGTGCCAGCAGCTTCCTCGGACTAGCGGGAGATACGCAGTATTTT. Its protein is CASSFLGLAGDTQYF. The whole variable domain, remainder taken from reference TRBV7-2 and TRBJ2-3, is GAGVSQSPSNKVTEKGKDVELRCDPISGHTALYWYRQSLGQGLEFLIYFQGNSAPDKSGLPSDRFSAERTGGSVSTLTIQRTQQEDSAVYLCASSFLGLAGDTQYFGPGTRLTVL.

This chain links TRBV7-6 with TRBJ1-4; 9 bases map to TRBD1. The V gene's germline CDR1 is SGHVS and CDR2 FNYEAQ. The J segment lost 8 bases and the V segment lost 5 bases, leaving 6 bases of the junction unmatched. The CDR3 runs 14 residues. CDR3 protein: CASSRDRVGEKLFF. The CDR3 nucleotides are TGTGCCAGCAGCCGGGACAGGGTTGGCGAAAAACTGTTTTTT.

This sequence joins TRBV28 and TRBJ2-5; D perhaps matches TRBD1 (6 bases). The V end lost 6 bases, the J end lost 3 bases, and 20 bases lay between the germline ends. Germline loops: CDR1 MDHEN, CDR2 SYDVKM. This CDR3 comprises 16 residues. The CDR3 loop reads CASSVPAGRGKETQYF. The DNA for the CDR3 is TGTGCCAGCAGCGTACCGGCCGGCAGGGGAAAAGAGACCCAGTACTTC.

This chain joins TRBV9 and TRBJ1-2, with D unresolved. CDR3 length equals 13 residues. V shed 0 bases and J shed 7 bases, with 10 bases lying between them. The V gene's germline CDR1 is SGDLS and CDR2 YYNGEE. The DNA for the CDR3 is TGTGCCAGCAGCGTAGTAGAGGGTGCTGGCTACACCTTC. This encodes CASSVVEGAGYTF.

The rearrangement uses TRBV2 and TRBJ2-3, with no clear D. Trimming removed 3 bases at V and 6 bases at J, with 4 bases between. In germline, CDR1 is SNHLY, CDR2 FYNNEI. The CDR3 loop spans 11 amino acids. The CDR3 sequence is CASSERDTQYF. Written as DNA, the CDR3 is TGTGCCAGCAGTGAGCGGGATACGCAGTATTTT.

The CDR3 DNA reads as TGTGCCAGCAGCCTAGGACTAGGGAATCAGCCCCAGCATTTT. Encoded protein: CASSLGLGNQPQHF. The chain has TRBV11-3 and TRBJ1-5; D call uncertain. V lost 5 bases and J 4 bases, leaving 12 bases between the germline ends. The CDR3 is 14 amino acids. CDR1 is SGHNT and CDR2 is YENEEA in the germline V gene.

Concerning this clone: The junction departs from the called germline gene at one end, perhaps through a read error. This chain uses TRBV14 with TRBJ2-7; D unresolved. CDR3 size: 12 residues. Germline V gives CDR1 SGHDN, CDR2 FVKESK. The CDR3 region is CASSQERFRKLF. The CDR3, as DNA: TGTGCCAGCAGCCAAGAAAGGTTCAGGAAACTCTTC.

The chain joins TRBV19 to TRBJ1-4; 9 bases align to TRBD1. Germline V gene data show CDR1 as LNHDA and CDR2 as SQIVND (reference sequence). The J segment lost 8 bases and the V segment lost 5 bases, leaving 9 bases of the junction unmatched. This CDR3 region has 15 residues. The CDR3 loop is CASSARTGVGEKLFF. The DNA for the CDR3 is TGTGCCAGTAGTGCCCGGACAGGGGTGGGAGAAAAACTGTTTTTT.

CDR3 nucleotides: TGTGCCAGCTCACCACCGTACCAGGGCACAGATACGCAGTATTTT. Translated: CASSPPYQGTDTQYF. The chain couples TRBV18 to TRBJ2-3; D ambiguous. Germline CDR1 reads KGHSH; CDR2 reads LQKENI. The CDR3 runs 15 residues. V shed 0 bases and J shed 1 base, with 8 bases lying between them.

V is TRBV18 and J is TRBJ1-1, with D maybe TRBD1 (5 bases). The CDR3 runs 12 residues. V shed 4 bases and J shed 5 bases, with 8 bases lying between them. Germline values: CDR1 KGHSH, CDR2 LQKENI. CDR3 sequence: CASSRGVTEAFF. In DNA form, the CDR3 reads TGTGCCAGCTCACGAGGGGTTACTGAAGCTTTCTTT.

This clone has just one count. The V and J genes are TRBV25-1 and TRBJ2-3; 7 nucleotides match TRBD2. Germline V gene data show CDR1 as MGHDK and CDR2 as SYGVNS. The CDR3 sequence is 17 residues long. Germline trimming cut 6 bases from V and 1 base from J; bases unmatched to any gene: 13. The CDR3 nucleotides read TGTGCCAGCAGCCCGCATATGATAGCGGGTGGCACAGATACGCAGTATTTT. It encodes CASSPHMIAGGTDTQYF.

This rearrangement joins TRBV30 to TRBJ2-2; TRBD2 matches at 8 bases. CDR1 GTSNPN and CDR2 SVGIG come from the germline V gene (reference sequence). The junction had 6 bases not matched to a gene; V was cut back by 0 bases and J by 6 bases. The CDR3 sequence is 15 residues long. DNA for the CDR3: TGTGCCTGGAGTGTACCGGGACTAGATGCCGGGGAGCTGTTTTTT. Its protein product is CAWSVPGLDAGELFF.

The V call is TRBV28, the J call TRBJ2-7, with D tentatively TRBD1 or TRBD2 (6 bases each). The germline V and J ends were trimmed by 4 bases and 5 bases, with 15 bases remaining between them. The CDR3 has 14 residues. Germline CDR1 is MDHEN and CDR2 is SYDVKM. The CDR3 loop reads CASSSGASPHEQYF. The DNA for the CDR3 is TGTGCCAGCAGTTCGGGGGCCTCCCCCCACGAGCAGTACTTC. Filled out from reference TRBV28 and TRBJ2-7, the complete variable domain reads DVKVTQSSRYLVKRTGEKVFLECVQDMDHENMFWYRQDPGLGLRLIYFSYDVKMKEKGDIPEGYSVSREKKERFSLILESASTNQTSMYLCASSSGASPHEQYFGPGTRLTVT.

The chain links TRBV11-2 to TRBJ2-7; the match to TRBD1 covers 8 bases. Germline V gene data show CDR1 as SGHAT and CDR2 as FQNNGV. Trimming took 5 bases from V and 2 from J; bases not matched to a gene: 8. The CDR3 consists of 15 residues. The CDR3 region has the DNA TGTGCCAGCAGCCCGAGACAGGGGCCTACCTACGAGCAGTACTTC. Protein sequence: CASSPRQGPTYEQYF.

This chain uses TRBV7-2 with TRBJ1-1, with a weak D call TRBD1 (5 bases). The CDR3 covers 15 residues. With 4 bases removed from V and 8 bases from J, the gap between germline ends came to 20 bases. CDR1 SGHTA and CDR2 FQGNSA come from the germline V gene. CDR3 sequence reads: CASSSSYHTEGEAFF. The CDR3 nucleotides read TGTGCCAGCAGCTCATCCTATCACACGGAGGGGGAAGCTTTCTTT.

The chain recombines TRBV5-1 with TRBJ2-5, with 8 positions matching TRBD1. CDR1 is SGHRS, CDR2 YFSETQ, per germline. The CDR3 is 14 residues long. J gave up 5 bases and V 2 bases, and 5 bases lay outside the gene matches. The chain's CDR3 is CASSLPRGLETQYF. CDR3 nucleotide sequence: TGCGCCAGCAGCTTACCCAGGGGGCTGGAGACCCAGTACTTC.

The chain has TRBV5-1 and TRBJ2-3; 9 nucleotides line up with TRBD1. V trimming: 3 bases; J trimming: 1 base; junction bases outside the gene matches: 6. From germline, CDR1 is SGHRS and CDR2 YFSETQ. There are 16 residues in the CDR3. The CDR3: CASSSQGAGGTDTQYF. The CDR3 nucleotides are TGCGCCAGCAGCTCACAGGGGGCAGGGGGCACAGATACGCAGTATTTT.

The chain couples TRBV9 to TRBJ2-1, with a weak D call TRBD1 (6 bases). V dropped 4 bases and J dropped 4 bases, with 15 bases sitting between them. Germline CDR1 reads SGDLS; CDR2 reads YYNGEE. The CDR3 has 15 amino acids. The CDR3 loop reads CASSKIGTMYNEQFF. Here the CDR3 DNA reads TGTGCCAGCAGCAAGATCGGGACAATGTACAATGAGCAGTTCTTC.